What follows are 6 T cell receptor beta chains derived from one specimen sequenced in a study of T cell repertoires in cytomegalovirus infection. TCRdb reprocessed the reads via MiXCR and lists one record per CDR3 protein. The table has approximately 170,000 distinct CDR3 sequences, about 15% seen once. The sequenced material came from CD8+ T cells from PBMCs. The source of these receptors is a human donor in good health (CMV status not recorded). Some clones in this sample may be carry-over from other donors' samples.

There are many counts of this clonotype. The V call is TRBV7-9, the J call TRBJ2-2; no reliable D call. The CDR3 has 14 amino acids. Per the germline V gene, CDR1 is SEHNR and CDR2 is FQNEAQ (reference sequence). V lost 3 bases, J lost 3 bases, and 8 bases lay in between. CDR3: CASSFSVDTGELFF. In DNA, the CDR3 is TGTGCCAGCAGCTTCTCAGTGGACACCGGGGAGCTGTTTTTT.

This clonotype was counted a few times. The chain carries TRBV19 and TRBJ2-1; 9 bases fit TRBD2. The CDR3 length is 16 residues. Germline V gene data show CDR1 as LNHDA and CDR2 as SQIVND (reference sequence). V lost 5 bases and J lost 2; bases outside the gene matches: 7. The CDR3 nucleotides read TGTGCCAGTAGTCTTGAATTAGCGGGGGCCTACAATGAGCAGTTCTTC. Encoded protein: CASSLELAGAYNEQFF.

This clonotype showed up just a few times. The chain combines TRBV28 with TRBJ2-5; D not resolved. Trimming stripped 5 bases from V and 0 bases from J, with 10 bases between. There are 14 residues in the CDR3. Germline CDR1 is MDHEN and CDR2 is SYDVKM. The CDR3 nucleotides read TGTGCCAGCAGTCTCACCCGGTACCAAGAGACCCAGTACTTC. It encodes CASSLTRYQETQYF.

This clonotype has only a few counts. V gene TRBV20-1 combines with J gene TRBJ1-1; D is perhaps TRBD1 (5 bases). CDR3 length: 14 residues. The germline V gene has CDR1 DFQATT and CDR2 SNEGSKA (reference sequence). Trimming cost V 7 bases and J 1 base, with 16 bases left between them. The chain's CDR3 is CSDRVWGRNTEAFF. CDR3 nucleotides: TGCAGTGACAGAGTTTGGGGCAGGAACACTGAAGCTTTCTTT.

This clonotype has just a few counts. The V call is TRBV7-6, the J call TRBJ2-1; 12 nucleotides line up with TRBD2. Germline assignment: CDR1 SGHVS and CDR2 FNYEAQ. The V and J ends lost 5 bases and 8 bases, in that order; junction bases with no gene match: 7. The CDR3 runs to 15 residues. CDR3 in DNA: TGTGCCAGCAGCGCTCCTAGCGGGAGGGCCCATGAGCAGTTCTTC. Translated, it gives CASSAPSGRAHEQFF. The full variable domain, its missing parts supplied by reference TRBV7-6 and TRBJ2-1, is GAGVSQSPRYKVTKRGQDVALRCDPISGHVSLYWYRQALGQGPEFLTYFNYEAQQDKSGLPNDRFSAERPEGSISTLTIQRTEQRDSAMYRCASSAPSGRAHEQFFGPGTRLTVL.

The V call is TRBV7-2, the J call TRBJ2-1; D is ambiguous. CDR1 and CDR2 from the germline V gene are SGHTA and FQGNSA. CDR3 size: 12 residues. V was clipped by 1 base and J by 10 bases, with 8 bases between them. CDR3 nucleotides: TGTGCCAGCAGCTTAGGTCCCTTGGAGCAGTTCTTC. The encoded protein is CASSLGPLEQFF.